One and the same sample provided the 7 T cell receptor beta chains below, sequenced in a study of blood T cell repertoires in COVID-19. Only in-frame clones appear in the TCRdb table, and some are missing; sequencing was by immunoSEQ multiplex PCR. Seen here are 90,000 to 100,000 clones, around 80% observed once, and the top ten hold 10%. The sample consisted of peripheral blood. The source is a man between 65 and 79 years old with acute or convalescent COVID-19.

This chain joins TRBV6-5 and TRBJ2-1, with 8 nucleotides matching TRBD2. CDR1 is MNHEY, CDR2 SVGAGI, per germline. CDR3 length: 12 amino acids. The junction had 4 bases not matched to a gene; V was cut back by 5 bases and J by 10 bases. The CDR3 protein is CASSIGRGEQFF. The DNA for the CDR3 is TGTGCCAGCAGTATCGGGAGGGGCGAGCAGTTCTTC.

The chain employs TRBV29-1 and TRBJ2-2; D is perhaps TRBD2 (7 bases). V dropped 3 bases and J dropped 0 bases, with 20 bases sitting between them. The CDR3 totals 18 residues. In germline, CDR1 is SQVTM, CDR2 ANQGSEA. The CDR3 sequence: CSVDSYGGAGTNTGELFF. The CDR3 DNA reads TGCAGCGTTGATAGTTATGGGGGGGCCGGCACGAACACCGGGGAGCTGTTTTTT.

The V call is TRBV9, the J call TRBJ2-2; no clear D gene. Trimming left V 3 bases short and J 7 bases short, with 16 bases between. The CDR3 sequence is 15 residues long. Germline V CDR1 and CDR2: SGDLS, YYNGEE. For the CDR3, the DNA is TGTGCCAGCAGCGCTCTCCCGAGAGGTGGCGGGGAGCTGTTTTTT. Amino acid sequence: CASSALPRGGGELFF. The whole variable domain, remainder taken from reference TRBV9 and TRBJ2-2, is DSGVTQTPKHLITATGQRVTLRCSPRSGDLSVYWYQQSLDQGLQFLIQYYNGEERAKGNILERFSAQQFPDLHSELNLSSLELGDSALYFCASSALPRGGGELFFGEGSRLTVL.

This chain connects TRBV29-1 to TRBJ1-1; 8 nucleotides agree with TRBD1. J gave up 0 bases and V 3 bases, and 3 bases lay outside the gene matches. The CDR3 totals 14 residues. Germline V lookup: CDR1 SQVTM, CDR2 ANQGSEA. CDR3 nucleotides: TGCAGCGTTGAGGGACAGGCTTTGAACACTGAAGCTTTCTTT. Translated, it gives CSVEGQALNTEAFF.

CDR3 bases: TGTGCCAGCAGTTACTCGAATAGCGGCGAGCAGTACTTC. Protein product: CASSYSNSGEQYF. The rearrangement links TRBV6-5 to TRBJ2-7; perhaps TRBD2 as D (6 bases). The CDR3 is 13 residues long. Trimming removed 0 bases at V and 6 bases at J, with 9 bases between. Germline lookup yields CDR1 MNHEY and CDR2 SVGAGI.

The chain carries TRBV28 and TRBJ2-7; 9 bases map to TRBD1. This CDR3 is 15 amino acids long. V trimming: 5 bases; J trimming: 5 bases; junction bases outside the gene matches: 10. CDR1 MDHEN and CDR2 SYDVKM come from the germline V gene. CDR3 coding DNA: TGTGCCAGCAGTACGCAAAGGACAGGGGTTAACGAGCAGTACTTC. It encodes CASSTQRTGVNEQYF.

V is TRBV13 and J is TRBJ2-1; TRBD2 might be the D (7 bases). V shed 7 bases and J shed 5 bases, with 21 bases lying between them. The CDR3 totals 16 residues. The germline CDR1 and CDR2 sequences are PRHDT and FYEKMQ (reference sequence). The chain's CDR3 is CASKKGGLAGNNEQFF. In DNA form, the CDR3 reads TGTGCCAGCAAAAAGGGGGGGCTAGCTGGAAACAATGAGCAGTTCTTC. Complete variable domain (other parts from reference TRBV13 and TRBJ2-1): AAGVIQSPRHLIKEKRETATLKCYPIPRHDTVYWYQQGPGQDPQFLISFYEKMQSDKGSIPDRFSAQQFSDYHSELNMSSLELGDSALYFCASKKGGLAGNNEQFFGPGTRLTVL.